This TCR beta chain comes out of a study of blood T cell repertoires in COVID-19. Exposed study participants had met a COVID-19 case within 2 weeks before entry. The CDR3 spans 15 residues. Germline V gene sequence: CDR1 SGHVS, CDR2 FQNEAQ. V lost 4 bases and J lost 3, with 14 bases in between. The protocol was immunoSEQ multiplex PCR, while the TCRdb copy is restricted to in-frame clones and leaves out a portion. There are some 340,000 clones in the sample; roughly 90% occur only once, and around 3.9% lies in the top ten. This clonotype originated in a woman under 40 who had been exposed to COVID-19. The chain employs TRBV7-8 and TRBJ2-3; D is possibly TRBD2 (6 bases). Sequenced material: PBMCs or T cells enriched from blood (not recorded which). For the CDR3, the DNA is TGTGCCAGCAGCTCCCCTCCCGGGGGTACAGATACGCAGTATTTT. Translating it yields CASSSPPGGTDTQYF.